One sample yielded the 23 T cell receptor beta chains listed below, sequenced in a study of blood T cell repertoires in COVID-19. Data came from immunoSEQ multiplex PCR; TCRdb stores just in-frame clones and leaves some out. The sample carries about 440,000 clones, 70% to 90% recorded once. Sequenced material: PBMCs or T cells enriched from blood (not recorded which). The receptors were sampled from a woman younger than 35 with acute COVID-19.

The CDR3 here is CASMVGYGYTF. DNA of the CDR3: TGTGCCAGCATGGTCGGGTATGGCTACACCTTC. V and J are TRBV28 and TRBJ1-2; D not resolved. Germline V gives CDR1 MDHEN, CDR2 SYDVKM. The CDR3 consists of 11 residues. V was trimmed by 7 bases and J by 5 bases, leaving 8 bases between them.

The chain uses TRBV6-5 and TRBJ2-5; 9 positions agree with TRBD1. Trimming removed 6 bases from V and 4 bases from J; junction bases left unmatched: 3. CDR1 is MNHEY, CDR2 SVGAGI, per germline. This CDR3 comprises 13 residues. In DNA, the CDR3 is TGTGCCAGCAGCCCGACAGGGGGAGAGACCCAGTACTTC. This sequence encodes CASSPTGGETQYF.

CDR3 in amino acids: CSVPGGGTGGGETQYF. As DNA, the CDR3 is TGCAGCGTACCGGGCGGGGGGACAGGGGGCGGAGAGACCCAGTACTTC. The chain recombines TRBV29-1 with TRBJ2-5; 12 bases align to TRBD1. The germline V gene encodes CDR1 SQVTM and CDR2 ANQGSEA. The CDR3 length is 16 residues. V shed 6 bases, J shed 4 bases, and the junction held 12 bases outside the gene matches.

This chain connects TRBV11-2 to TRBJ2-2; a possible D gene is TRBD1 (5 bases). Trimming cost V 5 bases and J 1 base, with 8 bases left between them. The CDR3 consists of 14 residues. CDR1 is SGHAT, CDR2 FQNNGV, per germline. The CDR3 coding sequence is TGTGCCAGCAGCCAACAGGAGAACACCGGGGAGCTGTTTTTT. As protein: CASSQQENTGELFF. Full variable domain (remainder filled in from reference TRBV11-2 and TRBJ2-2): EAGVAQSPRYKIIEKRQSVAFWCNPISGHATLYWYQQILGQGPKLLIQFQNNGVVDDSQLPKDRFSAERLKGVDSTLKIQPAKLEDSAVYLCASSQQENTGELFFGEGSRLTVL.

The chain links TRBV6-5 to TRBJ1-6, with D tentatively TRBD1 (6 bases). V dropped 6 bases and J dropped 18 bases, with 21 bases sitting between them. The germline CDR1 and CDR2 sequences are MNHEY and SVGAGI. The CDR3 sequence is 13 residues long. CDR3 in DNA: TGTGCCAGCAGGCCCATACAGGGAAACCGGGCCCACTTT. It encodes CASRPIQGNRAHF.

As concerns this clone: Other DNA sequences in the sample encode the same CDR3. The chain links TRBV27 to TRBJ1-1; weak D call: TRBD1 (6 bases). The length of the CDR3 is 13 residues. Trimming shortened V by 3 bases and J by 4 bases, and 9 bases separated the two germline ends. Germline CDR1 and CDR2: MNHEY and SMNVEV (reference sequence). The CDR3 bases are TGTGCCAGCAGTTTGTACAGGGCCACTGAAGCTTTCTTT. It codes for CASSLYRATEAFF.

The rearrangement links TRBV27 to TRBJ2-5; 9 bases line up with TRBD1. V shed 6 bases and J 5 bases; nucleotides not matched to a gene: 10. The length of the CDR3 is 15 residues. CDR1 and CDR2 (germline): MNHEY, SMNVEV (reference sequence). The CDR3 nucleotides read TGTGCCAGCAGCCAGGACAGGGGAGTAAGGGAGACCCAGTACTTC. Translation gives CASSQDRGVRETQYF.

The rearrangement joins TRBV11-2 to TRBJ2-5; tentative D call: TRBD1 (5 bases). The length of the CDR3 is 13 residues. CDR1 and CDR2 (germline): SGHAT, FQNNGV. Trimming removed 8 bases at V and 7 bases at J, with 17 bases between. In nucleotides, the CDR3 is TGTGCCAGCGCATCCGTGACAGTCGGGACCCAGTACTTC. It yields the protein CASASVTVGTQYF.

The J gene is TRBJ1-4, the V gene TRBV14; 7 positions agree with TRBD1. The germline CDR1 and CDR2 sequences are SGHDN and FVKESK. After removal of 5 bases from V and 12 bases from J, the junction contained 6 bases not matched to a gene. The CDR3 has 12 amino acids. The CDR3 sequence is CASSRDRVQLFF. CDR3 nucleotide sequence: TGTGCCAGCAGCAGAGACAGGGTGCAACTGTTTTTT.

This chain joins TRBV12-3 or TRBV12-4 and TRBJ2-1, with a weak D call TRBD1 (6 bases). V dropped 4 bases and J dropped 2 bases, with 6 bases sitting between them. The CDR3 loop spans 13 amino acids. The CDR3 spells CASSWTAYNEQFF. In DNA, the CDR3 is TGTGCCAGCAGTTGGACAGCCTACAATGAGCAGTTCTTC.

This chain uses TRBV19 with TRBJ2-7; 10 nucleotides align to TRBD1. From germline, CDR1 is LNHDA and CDR2 SQIVND (reference sequence). V dropped 5 bases and J dropped 4; count of bases not matched to a gene: 5. The CDR3 consists of 14 residues. Here the CDR3 DNA reads TGTGCCAGTAGTTTTGGACAGGGGGTTTACGAGCAGTACTTC. This encodes CASSFGQGVYEQYF.

The chain links TRBV4-3 to TRBJ1-1; 8 bases map to TRBD1. CDR3 length: 16 residues. V trimming: 0 bases; J trimming: 5 bases; junction bases outside the gene matches: 8. Germline assignment: CDR1 LGHNA and CDR2 YSLEER. The CDR3 is CASSQDPGGARTEAFF. The CDR3, as DNA: TGCGCCAGCAGCCAAGATCCAGGGGGCGCGAGGACTGAAGCTTTCTTT.

This clone was picked up one time. The J gene is TRBJ1-5, the V gene TRBV4-1; TRBD1 matches at 7 bases. The CDR3 has 14 residues. Trimming removed 4 bases from V and 7 bases from J; junction bases left unmatched: 7. Germline CDR1 is MGHRA and CDR2 is YSYEKL. CDR3 sequence (DNA): TGCGCCAGCAGCCTAGGACAGGCGGGGCAGCCCCAGCATTTT. This sequence encodes CASSLGQAGQPQHF.

This sequence joins TRBV18 and TRBJ2-1; TRBD1 matches at 10 bases. CDR1 is KGHSH, CDR2 LQKENI, per germline. V shed 3 bases, J shed 7 bases, and the junction held 6 bases outside the gene matches. There are 15 residues in the CDR3. The CDR3 sequence: CASSPGQGVKNEQFF. CDR3 sequence (DNA): TGTGCCAGCTCACCCGGACAGGGGGTGAAAAATGAGCAGTTCTTC.

Note on this clone: The junction does not match germline at one end; this may be a read error. This chain uses TRBV19 with TRBJ2-3, with 10 bases fitting TRBD2. CDR1 is LNHDA, CDR2 SQIVND, per germline (reference sequence). This CDR3 has 15 residues. CDR3 residues: CASRIAGGFKDTQYF. CDR3 DNA: TGTGCCAGTAGAATAGCGGGGGGCTTTAAAGATACGCAGTATTTT. The full variable domain, with the rest looked up from reference TRBV19 and TRBJ2-3, is DGGITQSPKYLFRKEGQNVTLSCEQNLNHDAMYWYRQDPGQGLRLIYYSQIVNDFQKGDIAEGYSVSREKKESFPLTVTSAQKNPTAFYLCASRIAGGFKDTQYFGPGTRLTVL.

The rearrangement links TRBV2 to TRBJ2-3; D is perhaps TRBD2 (5 bases). The CDR3 contains 16 residues. The V end lost 8 bases, the J end lost 2 bases, and 20 bases lay between the germline ends. The germline gives CDR1 SNHLY, CDR2 FYNNEI. CDR3 loop: CASQASRGQTTDTQYF. The CDR3 DNA sequence: TGTGCCAGCCAGGCCAGCCGCGGGCAGACCACAGATACGCAGTATTTT.

The chain links TRBV6-5 to TRBJ1-3; 7 positions match TRBD1. The germline CDR1 and CDR2 sequences are MNHEY and SVGAGI. After removal of 7 bases from V and 8 bases from J, the junction contained 8 bases not matched to a gene. The length of the CDR3 is 13 residues. Here the CDR3 DNA reads TGTGCCAGCACTCGACAGGGTTTGGACACCATATATTTT. Its protein product is CASTRQGLDTIYF.

The gene calls are TRBV18 and TRBJ2-7; TRBD2 agrees at 9 bases. With V trimmed by 5 bases and J by 3 bases, 11 bases remained unmatched. The CDR3 extends over 16 amino acids. Looked up from germline, CDR1 is KGHSH and CDR2 is LQKENI. CDR3: CASSSQGASGNYEQYF. The CDR3 coding sequence is TGTGCCAGCTCATCACAAGGTGCTAGCGGGAACTACGAGCAGTACTTC.

The genes are TRBV5-1 and TRBJ2-2; possible D gene TRBD1, 7 bases. V lost 4 bases, J lost 7 bases, and 23 bases lay in between. The CDR3 is 17 amino acids. Germline V gene data show CDR1 as SGHRS and CDR2 as YFSETQ. DNA of the CDR3: TGCGCCAGCAGCCCTCGGGTGCGCGGGACAGCTGGCGGGGAGCTGTTTTTT. This gives the protein CASSPRVRGTAGGELFF. Full variable domain (missing parts from reference TRBV5-1 and TRBJ2-2): KAGVTQTPRYLIKTRGQQVTLSCSPISGHRSVSWYQQTPGQGLQFLFEYFSETQRNKGNFPGRFSGRQFSNSRSEMNVSTLELGDSALYLCASSPRVRGTAGGELFFGEGSRLTVL.

This sequence joins TRBV5-8 and TRBJ2-2; 8 positions agree with TRBD2. The CDR3 contains 19 residues. V was clipped by 0 bases and J by 4 bases; unmatched bases: 14. Germline-derived CDR1 and CDR2 are SGHTS and YDEGEE. CDR3 coding DNA: TGTGCCAGCAGCTTGGCCGGGAGTGACTCGGGAGGGAGCACCGGGGAGCTGTTTTTT. This translates into CASSLAGSDSGGSTGELFF.

The chain is built from TRBV15 and TRBJ1-5; the match to TRBD1 covers 8 bases. Unmatched junction bases numbered 16, after V lost 4 bases and J lost 11 bases. Looked up from germline, CDR1 is LNHNV and CDR2 is YYDKDF (reference sequence). The CDR3 is made up of 16 amino acids. The DNA of the CDR3 is TGTGCCACCAGCACAAGACAGGGGACCGGTGCGTCGGCCCAGCATTTT. Protein sequence: CATSTRQGTGASAQHF.

The chain couples TRBV5-6 to TRBJ2-1; TRBD1 matches at 8 bases. J was trimmed by 7 bases and V by 4 bases; bases with no gene match: 10. Germline V gives CDR1 SGHDT, CDR2 YYEEEE. This CDR3 has 15 residues. The CDR3 region has the DNA TGTGCCAGCAGCCCCCCAACAGGGGGTTGGAATGAGCAGTTCTTC. Amino acids: CASSPPTGGWNEQFF.

V usage is TRBV3-1 (or the pseudogene TRBV3-2) and J usage is TRBJ1-2; D call uncertain. This CDR3 has 15 residues. Germline loops: CDR1 LGHDT, CDR2 YNNKEL (reference sequence). The germline V and J ends were trimmed by 3 bases and 3 bases, with 14 bases remaining between them. The DNA of the CDR3 is TGTGCCAGCAGCCAGGGCAACACAGTGCACTATGGCTACACCTTC. This gives the protein CASSQGNTVHYGYTF.